This T cell receptor (beta chain) appears in the sequencing data of a study of blood T cell repertoires in COVID-19. Seattle's cohort entered during active infection and was followed longitudinally. Trimming left V 7 bases short and J 2 bases short, with 6 bases between. This CDR3 region has 11 residues. The germline V gene encodes CDR1 SNHLY and CDR2 FYNNEI. This clone was detected a few times. Original data processing: Counts of nucleated cells, estimated from reference gene primer amplification, were obtained. Sequencing used immunoSEQ multiplex PCR; TCRdb keeps in-frame clones, though not all of them. The DNA was the basis for D and trimming; V, J and clone size are from that table. This sample has roughly 380,000 clones; about nine tenths occur once, and the top ten carry roughly 1.6%.

The TCR originated in a woman in her 40s with COVID-19, enrolled during active disease. Sequencing was carried out using peripheral blood. The V gene is TRBV2, the J gene TRBJ2-7, with D uncertain. The CDR3 region is CASIGPYEQYF. In nucleotides, the CDR3 is TGTGCCAGCATTGGGCCCTACGAGCAGTACTTC. Drawing the rest from reference TRBV2 and TRBJ2-7, the complete variable domain is EPEVTQTPSHQVTQMGQEVILRCVPISNHLYFYWYRQILGQKVEFLVSFYNNEISEKSEIFDDQFSVERPDGSNFTLKIRSTKLEDSAMYFCASIGPYEQYFGPGTRLTVT.